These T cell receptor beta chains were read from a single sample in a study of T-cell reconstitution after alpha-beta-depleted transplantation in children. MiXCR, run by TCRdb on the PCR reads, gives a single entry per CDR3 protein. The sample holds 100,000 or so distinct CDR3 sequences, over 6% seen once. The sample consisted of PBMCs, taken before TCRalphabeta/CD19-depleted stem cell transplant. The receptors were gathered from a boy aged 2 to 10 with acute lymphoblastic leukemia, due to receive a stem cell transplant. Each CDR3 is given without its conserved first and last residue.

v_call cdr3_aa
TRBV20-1 SARVQSGAGTDTQY
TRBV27 ASSRSGSGANVLT
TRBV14 ASSQDVVPDTQY
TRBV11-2 ASRAGQMWSYEQY
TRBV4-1 ASKRQGLSDEQF
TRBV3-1 ASSQDSGGSNQPQH
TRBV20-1 SARGQGASPLH
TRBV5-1 ASSPVDSSPLH
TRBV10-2 ASSEGVISGELF
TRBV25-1 ASSDRGGPTNTEAF
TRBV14 ASSLTEIYGYT
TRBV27 ASSPGQGAAEQY
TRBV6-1 ASSEDRYNEQF
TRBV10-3 AISNAGTGASEAF
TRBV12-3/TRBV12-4 ASRPTGNNNSPLH
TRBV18 ASSPPGGQYYEQY
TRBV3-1 ASSQMTGGYEQY
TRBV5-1 ASTSMTGGGETQY
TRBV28 ASSFGPGNYGYT
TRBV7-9 ASSSFRDEQY
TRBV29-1 SVEGGQFHEQY
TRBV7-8 ASSPNLGSTDTQY
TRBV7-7 ASSPTTYEQY
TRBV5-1 ASSLTGGSGNTIY
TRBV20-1 SARDPKTGGYEQY
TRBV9 ASSSEWGADTQY
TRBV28 ASSRAGLAGMNEQY
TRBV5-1 ASSLARGNEQF
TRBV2 ASKRDRVYTGELF
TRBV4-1 ASSQGQGRTYGYT
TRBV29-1 SVLPEDRGEKLF
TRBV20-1 SASRESQETQY
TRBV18 ASSPLGSGNEKLF
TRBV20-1 SARPGRVGEQY
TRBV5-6 ASSSVGLAGGHEQF
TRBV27 ASQTGVGGQTNTGELF
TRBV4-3 ASSPGGGRGGKLF
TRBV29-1 SVRGGASTDTQY
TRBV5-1 ASSLGGGGDQPQH
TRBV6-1 ASSEQGGQPQH
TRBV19 ASRLDRASNQPQH
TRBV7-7 ASSLAPAGAHEQF
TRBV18 ASSSYRGQGEAYEQY
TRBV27 ASSFGDTGELF
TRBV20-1 SAMTSGRGEQF
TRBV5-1 ASSPGTLANTGELF
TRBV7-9 ASSSQNPEAF
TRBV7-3 ASSLEGGAGYTEAF
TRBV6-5 ASRGLANYGYT
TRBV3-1 ASSQSLANTGELF
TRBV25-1 ASSEYTKAF
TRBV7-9 ASSFITDAGHQETQY
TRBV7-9 ASSWDIWSRY
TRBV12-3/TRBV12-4 ASSFQGKNEQF
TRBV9 ASSVARNTGELF